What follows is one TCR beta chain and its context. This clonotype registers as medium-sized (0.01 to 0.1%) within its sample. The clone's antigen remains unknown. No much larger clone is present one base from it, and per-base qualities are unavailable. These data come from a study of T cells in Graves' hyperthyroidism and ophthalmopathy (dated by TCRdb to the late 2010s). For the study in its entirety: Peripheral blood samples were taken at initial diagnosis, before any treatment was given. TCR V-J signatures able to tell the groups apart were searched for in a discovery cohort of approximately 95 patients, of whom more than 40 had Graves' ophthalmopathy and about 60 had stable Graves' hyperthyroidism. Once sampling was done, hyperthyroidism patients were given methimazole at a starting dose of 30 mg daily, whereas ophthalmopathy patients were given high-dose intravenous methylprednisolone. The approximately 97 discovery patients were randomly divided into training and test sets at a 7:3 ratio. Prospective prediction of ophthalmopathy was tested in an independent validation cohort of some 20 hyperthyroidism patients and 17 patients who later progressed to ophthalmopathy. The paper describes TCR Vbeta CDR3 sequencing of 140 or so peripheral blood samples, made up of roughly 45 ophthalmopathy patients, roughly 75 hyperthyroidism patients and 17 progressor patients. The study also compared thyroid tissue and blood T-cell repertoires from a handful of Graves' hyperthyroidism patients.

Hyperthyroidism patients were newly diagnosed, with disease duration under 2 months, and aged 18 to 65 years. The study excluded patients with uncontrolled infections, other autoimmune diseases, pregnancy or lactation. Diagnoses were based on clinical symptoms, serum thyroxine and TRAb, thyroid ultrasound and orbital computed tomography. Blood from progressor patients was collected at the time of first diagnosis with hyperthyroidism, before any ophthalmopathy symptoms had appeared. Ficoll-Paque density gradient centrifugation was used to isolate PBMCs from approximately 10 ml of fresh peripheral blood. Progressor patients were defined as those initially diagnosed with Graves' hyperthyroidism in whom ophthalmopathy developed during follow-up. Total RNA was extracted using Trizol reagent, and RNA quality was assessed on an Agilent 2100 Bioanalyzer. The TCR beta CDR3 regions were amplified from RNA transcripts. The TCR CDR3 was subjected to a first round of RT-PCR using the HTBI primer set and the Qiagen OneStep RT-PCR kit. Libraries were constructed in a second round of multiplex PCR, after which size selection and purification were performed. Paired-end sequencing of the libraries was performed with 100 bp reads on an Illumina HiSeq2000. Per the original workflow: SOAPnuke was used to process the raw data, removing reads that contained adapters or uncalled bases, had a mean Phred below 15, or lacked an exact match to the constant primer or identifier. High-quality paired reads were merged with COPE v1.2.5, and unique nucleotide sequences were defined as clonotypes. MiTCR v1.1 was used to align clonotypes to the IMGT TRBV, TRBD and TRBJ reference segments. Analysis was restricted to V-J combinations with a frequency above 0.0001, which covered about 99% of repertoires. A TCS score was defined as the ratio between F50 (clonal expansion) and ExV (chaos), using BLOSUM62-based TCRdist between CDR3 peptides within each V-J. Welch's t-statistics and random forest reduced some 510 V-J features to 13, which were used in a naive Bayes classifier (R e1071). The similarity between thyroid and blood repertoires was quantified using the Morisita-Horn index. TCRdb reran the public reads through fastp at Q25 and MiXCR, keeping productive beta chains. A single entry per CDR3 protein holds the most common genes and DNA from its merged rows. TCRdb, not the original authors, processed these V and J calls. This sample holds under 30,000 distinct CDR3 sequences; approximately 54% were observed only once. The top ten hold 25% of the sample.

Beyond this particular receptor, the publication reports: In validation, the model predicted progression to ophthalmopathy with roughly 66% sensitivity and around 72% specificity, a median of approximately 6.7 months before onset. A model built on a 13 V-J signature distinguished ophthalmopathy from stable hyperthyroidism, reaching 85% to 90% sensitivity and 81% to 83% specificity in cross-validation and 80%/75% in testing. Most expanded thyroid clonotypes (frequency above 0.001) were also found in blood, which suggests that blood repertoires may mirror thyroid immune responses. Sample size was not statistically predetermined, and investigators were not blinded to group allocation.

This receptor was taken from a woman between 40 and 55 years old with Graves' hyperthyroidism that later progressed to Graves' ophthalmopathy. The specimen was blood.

The CDR3 sequence is CAMPVGLAGGDNEQFF. The nucleotides read TGTGCCATGCCGGTCGGGCTAGCGGGGGGGGACAATGAGCAGTTCTTC. The V gene is TRBV24-1 and the J gene is TRBJ2-1; TRBD2 agrees with 12 junctional bases. Reading the germline V gene gives CDR1 KGHDR and CDR2 SFDVKD. Including the terminal cysteine and phenylalanine, the CDR3 comprises 16 residues. Only CDR3 DNA remains: 48 bases, in frame from the first base. At the junction V is shortened by 11 bases and J by 5 bases; bases outside the gene matches: 12.